A selection of T cell receptor beta chains follows, all from one sample in a study of T cells in Graves' hyperthyroidism and ophthalmopathy. Using its own MiXCR run on the multiplex PCR reads, TCRdb lists one record per CDR3 protein. Among about 250,000 distinct CDR3 sequences listed, approximately 23% were seen once. Sequences were obtained from blood. These receptors all stem from a woman aged 40 to 55 with Graves' ophthalmopathy. Both conserved end residues are part of each CDR3. Fields, in order: CDR3 length, V gene, D gene, clone size, J gene, CDR3 protein, CDR3 DNA. The D gene is left open where the match is weak. Not all rows give a size; the values are once, few, many and, for expanded clones, a class.

CDR3 length: 16; V gene: TRBV6-5; D gene: -; clone size: few; J gene: TRBJ2-7; CDR3 protein: CASSYSSLQYTYEQYF; CDR3 DNA: TGTGCCAGCAGTTACTCAAGCCTACAATATACCTACGAGCAGTACTTC
CDR3 length: 14; V gene: TRBV15; D gene: -; clone size: many; J gene: TRBJ2-7; CDR3 protein: CATSRDRAQYEQYF; CDR3 DNA: TGTGCCACCAGCAGGGACCGAGCCCAATACGAGCAGTACTTC
CDR3 length: 14; V gene: TRBV6-2/TRBV6-3; D gene: -; clone size: many; J gene: TRBJ2-7; CDR3 protein: CASRRTDAYHEQYF; CDR3 DNA: TGTGCCAGCAGAAGGACAGATGCTTACCACGAGCAGTACTTC
CDR3 length: 14; V gene: TRBV7-8; D gene: -; clone size: many; J gene: TRBJ1-2; CDR3 protein: CASTPVAGTLGYTF; CDR3 DNA: TGTGCCAGCACCCCCGTTGCAGGGACACTTGGCTACACCTTC
CDR3 length: 17; V gene: TRBV5-1; D gene: TRBD1; clone size: many; J gene: TRBJ1-2; CDR3 protein: CASSFGDRELINYGYTF; CDR3 DNA: TGCGCCAGCAGCTTCGGAGACAGGGAGCTAATTAACTATGGCTACACCTTC
CDR3 length: 16; V gene: TRBV24-1; D gene: TRBD2; clone size: many; J gene: TRBJ2-7; CDR3 protein: CATRASGRASLYEQYF; CDR3 DNA: TGTGCCACCAGAGCTAGCGGGAGGGCCTCCCTGTACGAGCAGTACTTC
CDR3 length: 15; V gene: TRBV28; D gene: TRBD2; clone size: -; J gene: TRBJ2-5; CDR3 protein: CASSLQAGMSKTQYF; CDR3 DNA: TGTGCCAGCAGTTTACAAGCGGGAATGAGTAAGACCCAGTACTTC
CDR3 length: 15; V gene: TRBV28; D gene: TRBD2; clone size: many; J gene: TRBJ2-5; CDR3 protein: CASSSPSGVEETQYF; CDR3 DNA: TGTGCCAGCAGTTCCCCGAGCGGGGTAGAAGAGACCCAGTACTTC
CDR3 length: 11; V gene: TRBV29-1; D gene: -; clone size: many; J gene: TRBJ1-1; CDR3 protein: CSVRRNTEAFF; CDR3 DNA: TGCAGCGTTCGTCGGAACACTGAAGCTTTCTTT
CDR3 length: 13; V gene: TRBV7-9; D gene: -; clone size: many; J gene: TRBJ1-1; CDR3 protein: CASSLGLPREAFF; CDR3 DNA: TGTGCCAGCAGCTTAGGTCTTCCGAGAGAAGCTTTCTTT
CDR3 length: 13; V gene: TRBV6-2/TRBV6-3; D gene: -; clone size: -; J gene: TRBJ2-7; CDR3 protein: CASSQPGVHEQYF; CDR3 DNA: TGTGCCAGCAGTCAACCAGGGGTTCACGAGCAGTACTTC
CDR3 length: 15; V gene: TRBV28; D gene: -; clone size: -; J gene: TRBJ2-5; CDR3 protein: CASSATGTFQETQYF; CDR3 DNA: TGTGCCAGCAGTGCTACCGGGACTTTCCAAGAGACCCAGTACTTC
CDR3 length: 12; V gene: TRBV29-1; D gene: -; clone size: -; J gene: TRBJ2-5; CDR3 protein: CSVDSNQETQYF; CDR3 DNA: TGCAGCGTTGACAGCAACCAAGAGACCCAGTACTTC
CDR3 length: 14; V gene: TRBV7-8; D gene: -; clone size: many; J gene: TRBJ2-7; CDR3 protein: CASTSLQYSYEQYF; CDR3 DNA: TGTGCCAGCACATCTCTCCAATACTCCTACGAGCAGTACTTC
CDR3 length: 15; V gene: TRBV6-5; D gene: -; clone size: many; J gene: TRBJ2-7; CDR3 protein: CASSYASESTYEQYF; CDR3 DNA: TGTGCCAGCAGTTATGCTAGCGAGAGTACCTACGAGCAGTACTTC
CDR3 length: 15; V gene: TRBV6-5; D gene: -; clone size: many; J gene: TRBJ2-7; CDR3 protein: CASSYRLSWGNEQYF; CDR3 DNA: TGTGCCAGCAGTTACCGACTCTCTTGGGGGAACGAGCAGTACTTC
CDR3 length: 13; V gene: TRBV6-1; D gene: TRBD1; clone size: -; J gene: TRBJ1-2; CDR3 protein: CASRDDRGQGYTF; CDR3 DNA: TGTGCCAGCAGGGATGACAGGGGGCAAGGCTACACCTTC
CDR3 length: 16; V gene: TRBV12-3/TRBV12-4; D gene: -; clone size: many; J gene: TRBJ2-1; CDR3 protein: CASSFPKGLAYNEQFF; CDR3 DNA: TGTGCCAGCAGTTTTCCCAAGGGCCTAGCCTACAATGAGCAGTTCTTC
CDR3 length: 12; V gene: TRBV10-2; D gene: -; clone size: many; J gene: TRBJ2-5; CDR3 protein: CASTETGETQYF; CDR3 DNA: TGCGCCAGCACCGAGACTGGAGAGACCCAGTACTTC
CDR3 length: 18; V gene: TRBV7-3; D gene: -; clone size: many; J gene: TRBJ2-2; CDR3 protein: CASSLHPGSYANTGELFF; CDR3 DNA: TGTGCCAGCAGCCTACACCCTGGGAGCTACGCGAACACCGGGGAGCTGTTTTTT
CDR3 length: 14; V gene: TRBV10-3; D gene: TRBD1; clone size: -; J gene: TRBJ1-6; CDR3 protein: CAISTGAVGSPLHF; CDR3 DNA: TGTGCCATCAGCACAGGGGCGGTAGGATCACCCCTCCACTTT
CDR3 length: 13; V gene: TRBV7-2; D gene: -; clone size: few; J gene: TRBJ2-5; CDR3 protein: CASSLAQIETQYF; CDR3 DNA: TGTGCCAGCAGCTTAGCTCAGATCGAGACCCAGTACTTC
CDR3 length: 13; V gene: TRBV5-6; D gene: -; clone size: many; J gene: TRBJ2-7; CDR3 protein: CASSLGRRPLQYF; CDR3 DNA: TGTGCCAGCAGCTTGGGACGCAGGCCGCTGCAGTACTTC
CDR3 length: 16; V gene: TRBV27; D gene: TRBD1; clone size: many; J gene: TRBJ1-1; CDR3 protein: CASTQTGTAYRSEAFF; CDR3 DNA: TGTGCCAGCACCCAGACGGGGACAGCCTATAGGTCGGAAGCTTTCTTT
CDR3 length: 13; V gene: TRBV5-1; D gene: -; clone size: -; J gene: TRBJ1-1; CDR3 protein: CASSRSPANEAFF; CDR3 DNA: TGCGCCAGCAGCCGGAGTCCGGCTAATGAAGCTTTCTTT
CDR3 length: 14; V gene: TRBV19; D gene: -; clone size: -; J gene: TRBJ2-4; CDR3 protein: CATGGDLAKNIQYF; CDR3 DNA: TGTGCCACGGGCGGGGATCTAGCCAAAAACATTCAGTACTTC
CDR3 length: 14; V gene: TRBV29-1; D gene: -; clone size: many; J gene: TRBJ2-7; CDR3 protein: CSVGEDSNSYEQYF; CDR3 DNA: TGCAGCGTTGGAGAGGACAGTAACTCCTACGAGCAGTACTTC
CDR3 length: 16; V gene: TRBV20-1; D gene: TRBD1; clone size: many; J gene: TRBJ2-4; CDR3 protein: CSARWTGRSAKNIQYF; CDR3 DNA: TGCAGTGCTAGATGGACAGGGAGGTCTGCCAAAAACATTCAGTACTTC
CDR3 length: 15; V gene: TRBV6-5; D gene: -; clone size: many; J gene: TRBJ2-7; CDR3 protein: CASRIPGVALNEQYF; CDR3 DNA: TGTGCCAGCAGGATTCCGGGAGTTGCACTCAACGAGCAGTACTTC
CDR3 length: 12; V gene: TRBV28; D gene: -; clone size: -; J gene: TRBJ2-7; CDR3 protein: CASNSYGVQQYF; CDR3 DNA: TGTGCCAGCAATTCGTACGGGGTTCAGCAGTACTTC
CDR3 length: 14; V gene: TRBV20-1; D gene: TRBD1; clone size: -; J gene: TRBJ1-2; CDR3 protein: CSARDDRDHYGYTF; CDR3 DNA: TGCAGTGCTAGAGATGACAGGGACCACTATGGCTACACCTTC
CDR3 length: 13; V gene: TRBV7-2; D gene: -; clone size: -; J gene: TRBJ2-7; CDR3 protein: CASSLASGLEQYF; CDR3 DNA: TGTGCCAGCAGCCTGGCGTCGGGACTCGAGCAGTACTTC
CDR3 length: 16; V gene: TRBV28; D gene: -; clone size: once; J gene: TRBJ2-7; CDR3 protein: CASSYSRGLPSYEQYF; CDR3 DNA: TGTGCCAGCAGTTACAGCAGGGGACTTCCCTCCTACGAGCAGTACTTC
CDR3 length: 13; V gene: TRBV5-1; D gene: -; clone size: many; J gene: TRBJ2-4; CDR3 protein: CASSPLDKNIQYF; CDR3 DNA: TGCGCCAGCAGCCCCTTAGATAAAAACATTCAGTACTTC
CDR3 length: 15; V gene: TRBV27; D gene: TRBD2; clone size: many; J gene: TRBJ2-1; CDR3 protein: CASSLTTSANNEQFF; CDR3 DNA: TGTGCCAGCAGTTTGACGACTAGCGCCAACAATGAGCAGTTCTTC
CDR3 length: 17; V gene: TRBV27; D gene: TRBD1; clone size: many; J gene: TRBJ1-1; CDR3 protein: CASSFAGTGGRGTEAFF; CDR3 DNA: TGTGCCAGCAGTTTCGCCGGGACAGGGGGGCGAGGAACTGAAGCTTTCTTT
CDR3 length: 14; V gene: TRBV19; D gene: -; clone size: many; J gene: TRBJ1-5; CDR3 protein: CASRTASSNQPQHF; CDR3 DNA: TGTGCCAGTAGGACAGCGTCTAGCAATCAGCCCCAGCATTTT
CDR3 length: 12; V gene: TRBV20-1; D gene: -; clone size: -; J gene: TRBJ2-4; CDR3 protein: CSASRQVDIQYF; CDR3 DNA: TGCAGTGCTAGCCGACAGGTTGACATTCAGTACTTC
CDR3 length: 15; V gene: TRBV11-3; D gene: TRBD1; clone size: -; J gene: TRBJ1-1; CDR3 protein: CASSWTGAQNTEAFF; CDR3 DNA: TGTGCCAGCAGCTGGACAGGGGCCCAGAACACTGAAGCTTTCTTT
CDR3 length: 14; V gene: TRBV25-1; D gene: -; clone size: few; J gene: TRBJ2-1; CDR3 protein: CASSDSTVPFEQFF; CDR3 DNA: TGTGCCAGCAGTGATTCTACAGTACCGTTTGAGCAGTTCTTC
CDR3 length: 17; V gene: TRBV27; D gene: -; clone size: few; J gene: TRBJ1-6; CDR3 protein: CASSLSIGGTPHSPLHF; CDR3 DNA: TGTGCCAGCAGTTTATCGATAGGAGGGACACCCCATTCACCCCTCCACTTT
CDR3 length: 17; V gene: TRBV6-5; D gene: TRBD2; clone size: many; J gene: TRBJ2-6; CDR3 protein: CASSYRLAGTGANVLTF; CDR3 DNA: TGTGCCAGCAGTTACCGACTAGCGGGAACTGGGGCCAACGTCCTGACTTTC
CDR3 length: 17; V gene: TRBV27; D gene: TRBD2; clone size: many; J gene: TRBJ2-5; CDR3 protein: CASSLFGTGGVGETQYF; CDR3 DNA: TGTGCCAGCAGTTTATTCGGGACGGGGGGAGTCGGGGAGACCCAGTACTTC
CDR3 length: 14; V gene: TRBV27; D gene: TRBD2; clone size: many; J gene: TRBJ2-7; CDR3 protein: CASSDPGLAGEQYF; CDR3 DNA: TGTGCCAGCAGTGATCCGGGACTAGCCGGCGAGCAGTACTTC